Here is one TCR beta chain with its context. This specimen belongs to a study of blood T cell repertoires in COVID-19. For the study at large: Samples of COVID-19 (acute and convalescent) were obtained from the United States, Italy and Spain. From T cells, B-cell-depleted T cells, or PBMCs came the material, which was cDNA or gDNA.

Original data processing: Reference gene primer amplification gave estimated nucleated cell counts. Method: immunoSEQ multiplex PCR; TCRdb's copy keeps in-frame clones and lacks some. D and trimming were read from the DNA, whereas the V and J calls and clone size are those reported in that table. The table records more than 150,000 clones, roughly nine tenths of them present only once. Sequences were obtained from peripheral blood. This receptor was obtained from a man aged 18 to 29 with acute or convalescent COVID-19.

The CDR3 DNA sequence: TGTGCCACCAGTGATGGCGGAATCTCCTACGAGCAGTACTTC. Its protein is CATSDGGISYEQYF. V gene TRBV24-1 combines with J gene TRBJ2-7, with no clear D. V dropped 3 bases and J dropped 0 bases, with 8 bases sitting between them. The CDR3 length is 14 residues. Germline CDR1 reads KGHDR; CDR2 reads SFDVKD.